A single sample is the source of the 10 T cell receptor beta chains below, sequenced in a study of blood T cell repertoires in COVID-19. Repertoires were generated with immunoSEQ multiplex PCR, while TCRdb's copy carries only in-frame clones and drops some. The top ten hold approximately 13% of the sample, which has 100,000 to 150,000 clones, 84% seen once. Sequenced: peripheral blood. The receptors were gathered from a woman between 25 and 40 years old who had recovered from COVID-19.

This clone was detected once. The chain employs TRBV12-3 or TRBV12-4 and TRBJ2-7; TRBD1 is a possible D gene (5 bases). Trimming took off 3 bases at V and 3 bases at J, with 9 bases between the two ends. This CDR3 spans 13 amino acids. The CDR3 sequence: CASSLTDFYEQYF. The CDR3 DNA is TGTGCCAGCAGTTTGACAGATTTCTACGAGCAGTACTTC.

V is TRBV30 and J is TRBJ1-2; 7 nucleotides line up with TRBD1. The CDR3 contains 16 residues. V gave up 6 bases and J gave up 3 bases; unmatched junction bases: 16. Germline V lookup: CDR1 GTSNPN, CDR2 SVGIG (reference sequence). DNA of the CDR3: TGTGCCTGCCAATTCCCAGGACAGGAAGGGGACTATGGCTACACCTTC. Translating it yields CACQFPGQEGDYGYTF.

The CDR3 coding sequence is TGTGCCAGCAGGCCGGACACCTCTCCTAACTATGGCTACACCTTC. This encodes CASRPDTSPNYGYTF. The rearrangement joins TRBV2 to TRBJ1-2; D might be TRBD1 (5 bases). Germline V gene lookup returns CDR1 SNHLY and CDR2 FYNNEI. V lost 6 bases and J lost 0, with 14 bases in between. CDR3 length equals 15 residues.

The chain couples TRBV4-1 to TRBJ1-5; tentative D call: TRBD1 (5 bases). This CDR3 contains 16 residues. Trimming stripped 0 bases from V and 5 bases from J, with 14 bases between. CDR1 is MGHRA and CDR2 is YSYEKL in the germline V gene. The CDR3 sequence: CASSQDNWGFYQPQHF. The CDR3, as DNA: TGCGCCAGCAGCCAAGATAATTGGGGCTTTTATCAGCCCCAGCATTTT.

The chain employs TRBV19 and TRBJ2-6; TRBD2 is a possible D gene (5 bases). CDR3 size: 19 residues. CDR1 and CDR2 (germline): LNHDA, SQIVND (reference sequence). With 4 bases removed from V and 0 bases from J, the gap between germline ends came to 19 bases. Written as DNA, the CDR3 is TGTGCCAGTAGTAGCGGGCTCTCCCCATCCTACTCTGGGGCCAACGTCCTGACTTTC. Translating gives CASSSGLSPSYSGANVLTF.

This sequence joins TRBV7-2 and TRBJ1-5, with 7 bases that match TRBD1. The CDR3 runs to 16 residues. V dropped 0 bases and J dropped 0; count of bases not matched to a gene: 2. CDR1 SGHTA and CDR2 FQGNSA come from the germline V gene. CDR3 bases: TGTGCCAGCAGCTTAGCCGGGACAGATAGCAATCAGCCCCAGCATTTT. This translates into CASSLAGTDSNQPQHF.

This clone has a single count. This chain uses TRBV5-1 with TRBJ1-1; 11 bases agree with TRBD1. Germline lookup yields CDR1 SGHRS and CDR2 YFSETQ. Unmatched junction bases numbered 9, after V lost 4 bases and J lost 4 bases. The CDR3 sequence is 16 residues long. The chain's CDR3 is CASSTGQGASVTEAFF. The CDR3 DNA sequence: TGCGCCAGCAGCACAGGACAGGGGGCGTCGGTCACTGAAGCTTTCTTT.

The chain joins TRBV6-5 to TRBJ2-2, with a possible D match to TRBD2 (5 bases). The CDR3 spans 13 residues. Germline V gives CDR1 MNHEY, CDR2 SVGAGI. V was cut by 6 bases and J by 10 bases, with 15 bases left in between. CDR3 nucleotide sequence: TGTGCCAGCAGCCCCTATGACCGGGAGGAGCTGTTTTTT. It encodes CASSPYDREELFF.

This rearrangement joins TRBV6-5 to TRBJ1-2; 7 nucleotides line up with TRBD1. Germline CDR1 MNHEY, CDR2 SVGAGI. This CDR3 comprises 13 residues. V dropped 8 bases and J dropped 4; count of bases not matched to a gene: 7. The chain's CDR3 is CASGERQGYGYTF. In nucleotides, the CDR3 is TGTGCCAGCGGGGAGCGACAGGGCTATGGCTACACCTTC.

The chain uses TRBV15 and TRBJ2-2; no definite D call. The germline gives CDR1 LNHNV, CDR2 YYDKDF (reference sequence). The ends were cut back, 1 base at V and 4 bases at J, with 10 bases in the middle. The CDR3 sequence is 15 residues long. DNA for the CDR3: TGTGCCACCAGCAGAGCCGATTTAGTCACCGGGGAGCTGTTTTTT. Translated: CATSRADLVTGELFF.